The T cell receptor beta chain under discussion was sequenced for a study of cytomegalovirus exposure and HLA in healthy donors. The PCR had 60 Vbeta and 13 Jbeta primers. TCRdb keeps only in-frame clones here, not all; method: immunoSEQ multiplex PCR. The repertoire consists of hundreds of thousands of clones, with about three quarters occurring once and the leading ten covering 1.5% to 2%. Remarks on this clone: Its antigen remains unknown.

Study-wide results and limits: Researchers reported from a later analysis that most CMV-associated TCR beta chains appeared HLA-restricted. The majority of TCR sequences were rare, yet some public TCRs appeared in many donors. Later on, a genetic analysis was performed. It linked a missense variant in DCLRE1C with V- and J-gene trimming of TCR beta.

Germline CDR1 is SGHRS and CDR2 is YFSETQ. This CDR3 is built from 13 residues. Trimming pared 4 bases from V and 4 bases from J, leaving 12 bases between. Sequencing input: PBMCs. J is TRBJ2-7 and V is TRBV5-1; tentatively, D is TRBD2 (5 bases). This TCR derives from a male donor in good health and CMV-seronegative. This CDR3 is CASSPGWGYEQYF. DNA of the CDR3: TGCGCCAGCAGCCCGGGGTGGGGTTACGAGCAGTACTTC.